This T cell receptor beta chain appears in the sequencing data of a study of blood T cell repertoires in COVID-19 (dated by TCRdb to about 2020). For the wider study: Samples from collaborators originated in the United States, Italy and Spain and spanned both the acute and convalescent phases of COVID-19. Samples came from the ongoing ImmuneRACE study (first 160 participants) plus 1,254 subjects from 6 global collaborators. The repertoires were released in a freely available public database meant as a resource for research on the immune response to SARS-CoV-2. Nearly every sample came with metadata listing a de-identified subject ID, COVID-19 status, age in years and sex. HLA class I and class II types, where available, came from metadata supplied by the sample provider rather than from assay-based typing. The dataset comprised deeply sampled blood TCRbeta repertoires from subjects exposed to, actively infected with, or recovered from COVID-19. The material from the prospective study consisted of cDNA or gDNA derived from T cells, B-cell-depleted T cells, or PBMCs.

As concerns this clone: Its antigen remains undetermined. No base quality information exists; no much larger clone differs at one position.

What the research found in general, with its limitations: The amount of clinical and demographic metadata varied by source and participant and was provided uncurated.

TCRbeta CDR3 regions were amplified from genomic DNA using the immunoSEQ Assay, a bias-controlled multiplex PCR. As for the authors' bioinformatics: The number of nucleated cells in each sample was estimated by amplification of reference gene primers within the assay. Sequence reads were collapsed and filtered to measure the absolute abundance of every unique TCRbeta CDR3 rearrangement. For each sample, productive Simpson clonality was calculated as the square root of Simpson's diversity index over productive rearrangements. As stored in TCRdb, this immuneACCESS dataset retains in-frame rearrangements with V and J assigned. A fraction of the clones does not appear; measured against another copy, unresolved V genes explain less than half of the discrepancy, and the remainder lacks a known reason. The V and J calls and the clone size are those of that table, but D and trimming were determined from the DNA. The table for this sample lists some 160,000 clones; about 86% of them were counted only once. Jointly, the top ten make up around 4% of the sample.

Spanning cysteine to phenylalanine, the CDR3 consists of 15 amino acids. Left in the record is the CDR3 DNA by itself, 45 bases read in frame from the first base. As encoded in the germline V gene, CDR1 is LGHNA while CDR2 is YSLEER. The junction carries 11 bases between V and J, which are trimmed by 2 bases and 1 base respectively. Each collaborating institution followed its own protocols to collect whole blood in K2EDTA tubes. For TCRbeta analysis, collaborator samples were shipped as frozen whole blood, as isolated PBMCs, or as DNA extracted from either sample type. The receptor was isolated from a woman in her 70s with acute or convalescent COVID-19. The chain employs TRBV4-3 and TRBJ1-1, and perhaps TRBD1 as D gene, on 6 matching bases. The material sequenced was peripheral blood. The DNA sequence reads TGCGCCAGCAGCCAATTCTCGACAGGGAACACTGAAGCTTTCTTT. Translated, it reads CASSQFSTGNTEAFF.